This record looks at one T cell receptor beta chain sequence and its context. It has no known antigen specificity. Base quality data are lacking; no much larger clone is found one base away. TCRbeta CDR3 regions were amplified from genomic DNA by means of the immunoSEQ Assay, a bias-controlled multiplex PCR. As for how the authors treated the data: The number of nucleated cells in each sample was estimated from the amplification of reference gene primers within the assay. Sequence reads were collapsed and filtered to measure the absolute abundance of every unique TCRbeta CDR3 rearrangement. For each sample, productive Simpson clonality was calculated by taking the square root of Simpson's diversity index across productive rearrangements. The clones in this table, taken by TCRdb from immuneACCESS, are in-frame only. Not every clone is retained; where verified, under half of the shortfall comes from an unresolved V gene, and the cause of the rest is unknown. V, J and clone size are taken as reported in that table, and D and trimming were inferred from the DNA itself. This sample is represented by just over 75,000 clones; 80% of them were singletons. About 5% of the sample goes to the ten largest clones.

From the cysteine through the phenylalanine, the CDR3 covers 14 amino acids. Kept here is only the CDR3 DNA, which spans 42 bases and is read in frame from base 1. The germline V gene sets CDR1 to SNHLY and CDR2 to FYNNEI. Trimming removed 6 bases from V and 7 bases from J, leaving 15 bases between the germline ends. These data come from a study of blood T cell repertoires in COVID-19 (TCRdb year 2020). Describing the broader study: Samples covering the acute and convalescent phases of COVID-19 were provided by collaborators in the United States, Italy and Spain. The prospective study material was composed of cDNA or gDNA derived from T cells, B-cell-depleted T cells, or PBMCs. Where available, HLA class I and class II types were obtained from metadata supplied by the sample provider rather than from assay-based typing. The dataset comprised deeply sampled blood TCRbeta repertoires from subjects exposed to, actively infected with, or recovered from COVID-19. Samples were obtained from the ongoing ImmuneRACE study (first 160 participants) and from 1,200 or so subjects provided by 6 global collaborators. The repertoires were released in a freely available public database intended as a resource for research on the immune response to SARS-CoV-2. The sample metadata nearly always contained a de-identified subject ID, COVID-19 status, age in years and sex. Here is what the overall study found, with its caveats: How much clinical and demographic metadata was included differed by source and by participant, and the metadata was provided uncurated.

Collaborating institutions collected whole blood in K2EDTA tubes following their own protocols. For TCRbeta analysis, collaborator samples were shipped as frozen whole blood, as isolated PBMCs, or as DNA extracted from either sample type. Sequenced input: peripheral blood. The rearrangement combines TRBV2 with TRBJ1-4; the D gene is perhaps TRBD1, on 6 matching bases. The TCR was taken from a man aged 60 to 69 with active or convalescent COVID-19. The CDR3 amino acid sequence is: CASRVEGGSEKLFF. The nucleotide sequence reads as follows: TGTGCCAGCAGGGTTGAAGGGGGTAGTGAAAAACTGTTTTTT.